A selection of T cell receptor beta chains follows, all from one sample in a study of tumor-infiltrating lymphocytes in primary liver carcinoma. TCRdb independently ran MiXCR on the multiplex PCR reads; one entry per CDR3 protein. Among 250,000 to 400,000 distinct CDR3 sequences, 55% to 65% were seen once, and the ten largest hold about 8.4%. The specimen sequenced was peripheral blood. These receptors were obtained from a man in his forties with primary liver carcinoma and hepatitis B virus infection. The CDR3 runs from the conserved cysteine through the conserved F or W. The D gene is left open where the match is weak. Where a row states a size, it is once, few, many or the class of an expanded clone; other rows omit it.

j_call clone_size d_call v_call cdr3_aa cdr3_nt
TRBJ2-7 - - TRBV6-1 CASSDGIAYEQHF TGTGCCAGCAGTGATGGAATTGCCTACGAGCAGCACTTC
TRBJ2-3 many - TRBV29-1 CSAQEGGTDTQYF TGCAGCGCTCAGGAGGGAGGCACAGATACGCAGTATTTT
TRBJ2-3 - - TRBV6-5 CASRYSPVGGDTQYF TGTGCCAGCAGATACTCGCCAGTAGGAGGTGATACGCAGTATTTT
TRBJ2-2 - - TRBV11-1 CASSLDPMWTGELFF TGTGCCAGCAGCTTGGACCCTATGTGGACTGGGGAGCTGTTTTTT
TRBJ1-1 - TRBD1 TRBV5-5 CASSFGTGPTEAFF TGTGCCAGCAGCTTCGGGACAGGCCCCACTGAAGCTTTCTTT
TRBJ2-7 - - TRBV6-5 CASSSLSSYERYF TGTGCCAGTAGTTCCCTAAGTTCTTACGAGCGGTACTTC
TRBJ2-3 once TRBD2 TRBV11-3 CDSSLGSGSITDTQYF TGTGACAGCAGCTTAGGCAGCGGGAGTATAACAGATACGCAGTATTTT
TRBJ2-3 - - TRBV7-9 CASSAHRDMQYF TGTGCCAGCAGCGCTCACCGAGATATGCAGTATTTT
TRBJ2-3 - - TRBV7-8 CASSYLGTSDSQYF TGTGCCAGCAGCTACCTTGGGACTTCCGATTCACAGTATTTT
TRBJ2-1 many TRBD1 TRBV6-5 CASSYRGQGVSYNEQFF TGTGCCAGCAGTTACCGCGGACAGGGGGTCTCCTACAATGAGCAGTTCTTC
TRBJ2-1 once TRBD2 TRBV4-2 CASSRILASIDDQFF TGTGCCAGCAGTCGCATACTAGCGTCTATCGATGATCAGTTTTTC
TRBJ2-1 - - TRBV11-1 CASGPITGAYYIEQFF TGTGCCAGCGGCCCCATAACGGGAGCGTATTACATTGAGCAGTTCTTC
TRBJ1-5 - TRBD1 TRBV4-2 CASRPDRQGRQPQHF TGTGCCAGCAGACCCGACCGACAGGGAAGGCAGCCCCAGCATTTT
TRBJ2-7 - TRBD1 TRBV6-2/TRBV6-3 CGSSEPGQGAFEQYF TGTGGCAGCAGTGAACCGGGACAGGGGGCGTTCGAGCAGTACTTC
TRBJ1-2 few - TRBV28 CASRLPAAGGRGYTF TGTGCCAGCAGACTACCCGCGGCTGGGGGGAGGGGCTACACCTTC
TRBJ2-7 - TRBD2 TRBV6-2/TRBV6-3 CASSTMGPAGVFYEQYF TGTGCCAGCAGCACTATGGGACCAGCGGGGGTCTTCTACGAGCAGTACTTC
TRBJ1-5 many TRBD1 TRBV6-1 CATGTGGIQPQHF TGTGCCACCGGGACAGGCGGAATTCAGCCCCAGCATTTT
TRBJ2-1 - - TRBV4-3 CASSQEMSGGLRGGNEQLF TGCGCCAGCAGCCAAGAAATGTCGGGGGGCCTCCGTGGCGGCAATGAGCAGCTCTTC
TRBJ1-2 many - TRBV29-1 CSVEGSFNYGYTF TGCAGCGTTGAAGGTTCTTTTAACTATGGCTACACCTTC
TRBJ1-5 many TRBD1 TRBV4-3 CASSQDITGANQPQHF TGCGCCAGCAGCCAAGACATCACAGGGGCGAACCAGCCCCAGCATTTT
TRBJ2-1 - TRBD2 TRBV5-1 CASSVLAGHEQLF TGCGCCAGCAGCGTGCTAGCGGGACACGAGCAGTTATTC
TRBJ2-1 - - TRBV12-3/TRBV12-4 CASFSRASERDEQFF TGTGCCAGCTTCTCCAGGGCTAGCGAGAGGGATGAGCAGTTCTTC
TRBJ2-1 - - TRBV11-1 CANRTNLVGLEQFF TGTGCCAACAGAACAAACCTAGTGGGGTTAGAGCAGTTCTTC
TRBJ2-6 - - TRBV6-7 CASSATVTDGTSGTNVLTF TGTGCCAGCAGTGCGACCGTGACAGATGGGACATCTGGGACCAACGTCCTGACTTTC
TRBJ2-1 - - TRBV5-8 CASSSLAGEQFF TGTGCCAGCAGCTCCCTCGCCGGAGAGCAGTTCTTC
TRBJ2-7 few TRBD2 TRBV6-2/TRBV6-3 CASTPGGTSIPHEQYF TGTGCCAGCACCCCAGGGGGGACTAGCATCCCCCACGAGCAGTACTTC
TRBJ2-7 few - TRBV28 CASSLVGEGYEQYF TGTGCCAGCAGTTTAGTGGGGGAAGGCTACGAGCAGTACTTC
TRBJ1-1 - TRBD1 TRBV12-5 CASGLGQGGTEAFF TGTGCTAGTGGTTTGGGACAGGGAGGCACTGAAGCTTTCTTT
TRBJ2-5 - - TRBV10-3 CAISEGAGARGETQYF TGTGCCATCAGTGAAGGGGCTGGGGCTAGGGGAGAGACCCAGTACTTC
TRBJ2-7 - - TRBV11-2 CAGSLVSQSGEQYF TGTGCCGGCAGCTTAGTCTCCCAATCCGGCGAGCAGTACTTC
TRBJ1-1 many - TRBV6-1 CASTVTALLNTEAFF TGTGCCAGCACCGTAACAGCCCTTCTGAACACTGAAGCTTTCTTT
TRBJ1-5 - - TRBV5-5 CASSLVWQDPSEQPQHF TGTGCCAGCAGCTTGGTTTGGCAGGACCCTTCAGAGCAGCCCCAGCATTTT
TRBJ1-1 - - TRBV6-5 CASVPGAFF TGTGCCAGCGTCCCGGGCGCTTTCTTT
TRBJ2-2 many - TRBV29-1 CSAGANTGELFF TGCAGCGCCGGGGCAAACACCGGGGAGCTGTTTTTT
TRBJ2-1 few - TRBV14 CASSQVDWSREQFF TGTGCCAGCAGCCAAGTAGACTGGAGTCGAGAGCAGTTCTTC
TRBJ2-1 - TRBD1 TRBV7-7 CASSRGTGTSNEQFF TGTGCTAGCAGCCGTGGGACAGGGACCAGCAATGAGCAGTTCTTC
TRBJ1-1 few - TRBV6-6 CASSYGGQGWDTEAFF TGTGCCAGCAGTTACGGGGGGCAGGGTTGGGACACTGAAGCTTTCTTT